This T cell receptor (beta chain) was observed in a study of cytomegalovirus exposure and HLA in healthy donors. The PCR used 60 Vbeta and 13 Jbeta primers. The table came from immunoSEQ multiplex PCR; TCRdb's copy has only in-frame clones and leaves some out. The sample includes around 130,000 clones, over 80% of them seen just once. The TCR comes from a boy younger than 18 in good health and CMV-seronegative. What was sequenced was PBMCs.

Written as DNA, the CDR3 is TGTGCCAGCAGTGACGTTGACAGGGTGGGCGATTTGAACACTGAAGCTTTCTTT. Protein: CASSDVDRVGDLNTEAFF. V gene TRBV6-1 combines with J gene TRBJ1-1; 7 bases fit TRBD1. Trimming cost V 3 bases and J 0 bases; bases outside gene matches: 13. The CDR3 contains 18 residues. Germline CDR1 and CDR2: MNHNS and SASEGT.